The 28 T cell receptor beta chains below all came from one sample that was sequenced in a study of T-cell memory formation after mild COVID-19 (dated by TCRdb to the early 2020s). The receptor library was made with 5' RACE. Sequenced using an Illumina NovaSeq 6000. The public sequencing data were trimmed at Q25 with fastp and processed into clonotypes with MiXCR by TCRdb, which kept only in-frame beta chains. For every CDR3 protein sequence, its rows merge into one entry that carries the most common genes and DNA. Here the sample has under 550,000 distinct CDR3 sequences; roughly 18% occur a single time. Of the sample, more than 9% falls within the top ten clones. The sequenced material came from PBMCs or a T cell subset sorted from them (not recorded which). The receptors were sampled from an adult woman who had mild COVID-19 (a few samples of this study predate the infection). The sample titles of this study are shuffled in the database, so cell type and time point are left out; the donor was told from shared clones.

This clonotype was counted only a few times. The V and J genes are TRBV24-1 and TRBJ2-2; TRBD2 might be the D (6 bases). V lost 1 base to trimming and J lost 5 bases, with 13 bases between them. This CDR3 region has 16 residues. Germline CDR1 reads KGHDR; CDR2 reads SFDVKD. DNA for the CDR3: TGTGCCACCAGTGATTTCCACGGGAGTGGGACCGGGGAGCTGTTTTTT. It encodes CATSDFHGSGTGELFF.

This chain joins TRBV7-2 and TRBJ2-2, with 7 bases that match TRBD1. The V segment lost 5 bases and the J segment 5 bases; nucleotides outside the gene matches: 14. CDR3 length: 17 residues. CDR1 and CDR2 from the germline V gene are SGHTA and FQGNSA. The CDR3 DNA follows: TGTGCCAGCAGCACAACCCCCCCGACAGGGAATACCGGGGAGCTGTTTTTT. Translated: CASSTTPPTGNTGELFF.

This clonotype was recorded a few times. V is TRBV7-9 and J is TRBJ2-6; D perhaps matches TRBD1 (6 bases). This CDR3 has 15 residues. CDR1 is SEHNR, CDR2 FQNEAQ, per germline (reference sequence). V lost 5 bases and J 4 bases, leaving 12 bases between the germline ends. CDR3 in amino acids: CASSDQGTGANVLTF. The CDR3 nucleotides are TGTGCCAGCAGCGACCAGGGGACCGGGGCCAACGTCCTGACTTTC.

There are many counts of this clonotype. The V call is TRBV6-1, the J call TRBJ2-2; possibly TRBD1 or TRBD2 for D (5 bases each). V lost 4 bases, J lost 3 bases, and 9 bases lay in between. Per germline, CDR1 MNHNS and CDR2 SASEGT. The CDR3 length is 14 residues. Here the CDR3 reads CASSGGRYTGELFF. As DNA, the CDR3 is TGTGCCAGCAGTGGGGGACGTTACACCGGGGAGCTGTTTTTT.

This clonotype was picked up a small number of times. The CDR3 loop reads CASSLTGDLSGANVLTF. The CDR3 nucleotides are TGTGCCAGCAGCCTGACAGGGGACCTCTCTGGGGCCAACGTCCTGACTTTC. The chain has TRBV2 and TRBJ2-6, with 8 bases that match TRBD1. The ends lost 6 bases at V and 0 bases at J; junction bases unmatched: 7. CDR1 is SNHLY and CDR2 is FYNNEI in the germline V gene. There are 17 residues in the CDR3.

CDR3 DNA sequence: TGCAGTGCTAGAAGCGGCAGGGTGGAGTTAAGCACTGAAGCTTTCTTT. It translates to CSARSGRVELSTEAFF. The chain uses TRBV20-1 and TRBJ1-1, with a tentative D call TRBD1 (5 bases). The CDR3 extends over 16 amino acids. CDR1 DFQATT and CDR2 SNEGSKA come from the germline V gene (reference sequence). Trimming left V 2 bases short and J 4 bases short, with 20 bases between.

A remark on this clonotype: One end of the junction varies from germline; a read error may be responsible. V usage is TRBV28 and J usage is TRBJ2-3, with no clear D. This CDR3 is built from 13 residues. Germline assignment: CDR1 MDHEN and CDR2 SYDVKM. The CDR3 DNA reads as TGTGCCAGCAGTTCCCACCTTAGGGATACGAAGTATTTT. Encoded protein: CASSSHLRDTKYF.

The V call is TRBV7-8, the J call TRBJ1-5; maybe TRBD1 (6 bases). Trimming removed 4 bases at V and 0 bases at J, with 19 bases between. The CDR3 has 18 residues. Germline V gene lookup returns CDR1 SGHVS and CDR2 FQNEAQ. The CDR3 DNA sequence: TGTGCCAGCAGCTCGGACGGGACACTGCTTTATAGCAATCAGCCCCAGCATTTT. This codes for CASSSDGTLLYSNQPQHF.

The V gene is TRBV29-1, the J gene TRBJ1-4; D is unclear. Trimming removed 4 bases at V and 7 bases at J, with 16 bases between. This CDR3 has 14 amino acids. Germline CDR1 and CDR2: SQVTM and ANQGSEA. The CDR3 loop reads CSVGVFGVGEKLFF. The CDR3 DNA sequence: TGCAGCGTTGGGGTCTTTGGGGTTGGTGAAAAACTGTTTTTT. The full variable domain, in which reference TRBV29-1 and TRBJ1-4 provide the parts outside the CDR3, is SAVISQKPSRDICQRGTSLTIQCQVDSQVTMMFWYRQQPGQSLTLIATANQGSEATYESGFVIDKFPISRPNLTFSTLTVSNMSPEDSSIYLCSVGVFGVGEKLFFGSGTQLSVL.

This clonotype appeared a few times. The V and J genes are TRBV5-1 and TRBJ2-1; D remains unclear. The CDR3 spans 14 residues. The V gene's germline CDR1 is SGHRS and CDR2 YFSETQ. Deletions cut 3 bases from V and 10 bases from J, with 17 bases between. This chain's CDR3 is CASSYLGRFEEQFF. The CDR3, as DNA: TGCGCCAGCAGCTACCTCGGCAGATTCGAGGAGCAGTTCTTC.

This clonotype was counted between two and nine times. The J gene is TRBJ1-1, the V gene TRBV5-1; a possible D gene is TRBD1 (6 bases). Germline V gene data show CDR1 as SGHRS and CDR2 as YFSETQ. The CDR3 loop spans 15 amino acids. V was cut by 5 bases and J by 1 base, with 15 bases left in between. CDR3 sequence (DNA): TGCGCCAGCAGGCCCTTGGGGGCATGGAACACTGAAGCTTTCTTT. Protein sequence: CASRPLGAWNTEAFF.

This chain joins TRBV5-1 and TRBJ2-5; a weak D match, TRBD1 (6 bases). The CDR3 sequence is 14 residues long. V was clipped by 3 bases and J by 3 bases, with 12 bases between them. CDR1 SGHRS and CDR2 YFSETQ come from the germline V gene. The CDR3 DNA sequence: TGCGCCAGCAGCTATTTAGGGGACAAAGAGACCCAGTACTTC. This encodes CASSYLGDKETQYF.

The chain is built from TRBV7-2 and TRBJ2-7, with a possible D match to TRBD2 (5 bases). V lost 5 bases and J 5 bases, leaving 19 bases between the germline ends. CDR1 and CDR2 from the germline V gene are SGHTA and FQGNSA. The CDR3 is 15 amino acids. As DNA, the CDR3 is TGTGCCAGCAGCCCCCAACCCCTAACAGCGGACGAGCAGTACTTC. Its translation is CASSPQPLTADEQYF.

Only a few counts were recorded for this clonotype. This chain uses TRBV7-2 with TRBJ1-5; D is ambiguous. This CDR3 is 14 amino acids long. Germline V lookup: CDR1 SGHTA, CDR2 FQGNSA. Trimming shortened V by 3 bases and J by 4 bases, and 10 bases separated the two germline ends. Written as DNA, the CDR3 is TGTGCCAGCAGCTTTGGGATCAGGAATCAGCCCCAGCATTTT. Amino acids: CASSFGIRNQPQHF.

The chain has TRBV6-5 and TRBJ2-5; 13 positions agree with TRBD2. Losses at the gene ends were 4 bases for V and 5 bases for J; bases not matched to a gene: 7. CDR1 is MNHEY and CDR2 is SVGAGI in the germline V gene. The CDR3 length is 16 residues. This chain's CDR3 is CASSSPTSGRTETQYF. CDR3 DNA sequence: TGTGCCAGCAGTTCCCCGACTAGCGGGAGGACGGAGACCCAGTACTTC.

In its sample, this clonotype was seen a few times. The chain uses TRBV20-1 and TRBJ1-4; 7 bases fit TRBD1. V lost 3 bases and J lost 6; bases outside the gene matches: 7. Per germline, CDR1 DFQATT and CDR2 SNEGSKA (reference sequence). This CDR3 spans 14 amino acids. CDR3 sequence reads: CSASQGGRHEKLFF. The CDR3 nucleotides read TGCAGTGCTAGCCAGGGGGGAAGGCATGAAAAACTGTTTTTT.

This clonotype was picked up a small number of times. The J gene is TRBJ1-1, the V gene TRBV7-6, with unresolved D. The CDR3 sequence is 13 residues long. Per germline, CDR1 SGHVS and CDR2 FNYEAQ. Trimming shortened V by 3 bases and J by 1 base, and 6 bases separated the two germline ends. The CDR3 coding sequence is TGTGCCAGCAGCTTTTCCAAGAACACTGAAGCTTTCTTT. It is translated as CASSFSKNTEAFF.

In its sample, this clonotype was seen a few times. The chain is built from TRBV29-1 and TRBJ1-5; possible D gene TRBD1, 6 bases. Looked up from germline, CDR1 is SQVTM and CDR2 is ANQGSEA. This CDR3 spans 14 amino acids. V lost 4 bases, J lost 6 bases, and 16 bases lay in between. The DNA for the CDR3 is TGCAGCGTTGCTACGGACAGTGGGGTTCAGCCCCAGCATTTT. It codes for CSVATDSGVQPQHF.

V and J are TRBV4-2 and TRBJ2-6, with D perhaps TRBD1 (6 bases). Per the germline V gene, CDR1 is LGHNA and CDR2 is YNFKEQ. The V end was cut by 1 base, the J end by 0 bases, with 16 bases between. The CDR3 consists of 19 residues. CDR3 DNA sequence: TGTGCCAGCAGCCAAGTTAAGGGACATTCTTTCTCTGGGGCCAACGTCCTGACTTTC. It is translated as CASSQVKGHSFSGANVLTF.

The table lists this clonotype with a few counts. The CDR3 region is CASSLLPGQGGETQYF. The CDR3, as DNA: TGTGCCAGCAGTTTACTCCCGGGACAGGGGGGAGAGACCCAGTACTTC. The V and J genes are TRBV5-4 and TRBJ2-5, with TRBD1 matching over 11 bases. V was clipped by 5 bases and J by 4 bases; unmatched bases: 10. The germline V gene has CDR1 SGHNT and CDR2 YYREEE (reference sequence). This CDR3 spans 16 amino acids. The full variable domain, rest sourced from reference TRBV5-4 and TRBJ2-5, is ETGVTQSPTHLIKTRGQQVTLRCSSQSGHNTVSWYQQALGQGPQFIFQYYREEENGRGNFPPRFSGLQFPNYSSELNVNALELDDSALYLCASSLLPGQGGETQYFGPGTRLLVL.

This clonotype was detected many times. The V and J genes are TRBV20-1 and TRBJ2-7, with TRBD2 matching 9 bases. The CDR3 consists of 13 residues. The ends lost 2 bases at V and 11 bases at J; junction bases unmatched: 10. In germline, CDR1 is DFQATT, CDR2 SNEGSKA (reference sequence). The CDR3 DNA is TGCAGTGCTAGAATAGCGGGAGAGCGACGGGAGTACTTC. Translating it yields CSARIAGERREYF.

This clonotype was found a few times. This chain joins TRBV9 and TRBJ2-7; D uncertain. With 3 bases removed from V and 3 bases from J, the gap between germline ends came to 13 bases. Germline V gene sequence: CDR1 SGDLS, CDR2 YYNGEE. The CDR3 runs to 14 residues. The CDR3 bases are TGTGCCAGCAGCGCCAGCTCGACACGCTACGAGCAGTACTTC. Translating it yields CASSASSTRYEQYF.

J is TRBJ2-1 and V is TRBV14, with a possible D match to TRBD2 (5 bases). CDR1 is SGHDN and CDR2 is FVKESK in the germline V gene. The CDR3 has 15 residues. V lost 3 bases and J 0 bases, leaving 9 bases between the germline ends. This CDR3 reads CASSHDYHSYNEQFF. CDR3 in DNA: TGTGCCAGCAGCCATGACTATCACTCCTACAATGAGCAGTTCTTC.

This clonotype was counted many times. V is TRBV24-1 and J is TRBJ2-1; TRBD2 matches at 8 bases. Looked up from germline, CDR1 is KGHDR and CDR2 is SFDVKD. The CDR3 spans 15 residues. J gave up 3 bases and V 5 bases, and 5 bases lay outside the gene matches. The CDR3 loop reads CATSALREDYNEQFF. CDR3 in DNA: TGTGCCACCAGTGCCTTGCGGGAGGACTACAATGAGCAGTTCTTC.

This clonotype appeared a few times. In DNA, the CDR3 is TGTGCCAGCAGCTTCCAAGCGGGAGGGGGCACAGATACGCAGTATTTT. It yields the protein CASSFQAGGGTDTQYF. The chain combines TRBV7-9 with TRBJ2-3; TRBD2 matches 10 bases. Germline lookup yields CDR1 SEHNR and CDR2 FQNEAQ (reference sequence). This CDR3 has 16 amino acids. V shed 3 bases, J shed 1 base, and the junction held 4 bases outside the gene matches.

CDR3 region: CATSPGNSYEQYF. The CDR3 DNA reads TGTGCCACCTCTCCAGGCAATTCCTACGAGCAGTACTTC. V usage is TRBV15 and J usage is TRBJ2-7, with D uncertain. This CDR3 has 13 amino acids. Germline lookup yields CDR1 LNHNV and CDR2 YYDKDF (reference sequence). Trimming cost V 8 bases and J 1 base, with 12 bases left between them.

The chain joins TRBV30 to TRBJ2-7; 7 positions match TRBD1. The CDR3 consists of 14 residues. V shed 6 bases and J 0 bases; nucleotides not matched to a gene: 8. CDR1 GTSNPN and CDR2 SVGIG come from the germline V gene (reference sequence). Here the CDR3 DNA reads TGTGCCTGCAGGGGGACAGTGAGCTCCTACGAGCAGTACTTC. Its translation: CACRGTVSSYEQYF.

The chain combines TRBV24-1 with TRBJ1-2; D is undetermined. This CDR3 is 14 amino acids long. CDR1 is KGHDR, CDR2 SFDVKD, per germline. V was cut by 0 bases and J by 9 bases, with 13 bases left in between. CDR3 in DNA: TGTGCCACCAGTGATTTGGTTGGCGGGAAAAGCTACACCTTC. Translation: CATSDLVGGKSYTF.